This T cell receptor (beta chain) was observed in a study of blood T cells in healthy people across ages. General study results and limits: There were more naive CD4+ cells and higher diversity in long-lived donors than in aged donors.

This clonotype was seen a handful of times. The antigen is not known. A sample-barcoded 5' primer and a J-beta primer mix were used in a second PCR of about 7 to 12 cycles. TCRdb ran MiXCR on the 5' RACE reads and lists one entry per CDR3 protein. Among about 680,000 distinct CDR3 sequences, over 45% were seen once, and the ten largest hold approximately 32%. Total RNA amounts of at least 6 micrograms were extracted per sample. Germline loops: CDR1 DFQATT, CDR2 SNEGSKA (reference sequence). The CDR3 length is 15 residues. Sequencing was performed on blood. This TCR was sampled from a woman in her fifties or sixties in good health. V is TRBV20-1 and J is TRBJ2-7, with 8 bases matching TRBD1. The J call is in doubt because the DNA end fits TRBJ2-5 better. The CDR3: CSALTGDELVETQYF. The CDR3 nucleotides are TGCAGTGCTTTGACAGGGGATGAGCTGGTGGAGACCCAGTACTTC.